One and the same sample provided the 27 T cell receptor beta chains below, sequenced in a study of blood T cells in healthy people across ages. PCR was performed a second time for 7 to 11 cycles using a sample-barcoded 5' primer and a J-beta primer mix. MiXCR, run by TCRdb on the 5' RACE reads, gives a single entry per CDR3 protein. The data show hundreds of thousands of distinct CDR3 sequences, around half seen once. The sequencing input was blood. Receptor source: a woman aged 60-75 years in good health.

In this sample, this clonotype turned up many times. CDR3 loop: CASSPGKNIQYF. CDR3 coding DNA: TGTGCCAGCAGCCCTGGCAAAAACATTCAGTACTTC. The chain links TRBV7-9 to TRBJ2-4; D remains unclear. CDR3 length: 12 residues. CDR1 and CDR2 from the germline V gene are SEHNR and FQNEAQ (reference sequence). Deletions cut 5 bases from V and 3 bases from J, with 5 bases between. Full variable domain (missing parts from reference TRBV7-9 and TRBJ2-4): DTGVSQNPRHKITKRGQNVTFRCDPISEHNRLYWYRQTLGQGPEFLTYFQNEAQLEKSRLLSDRFSAERPKGSFSTLEIQRTEQGDSAMYLCASSPGKNIQYFGAGTRLSVL.

The chain is built from TRBV27 and TRBJ2-1, with 9 bases that match TRBD1. This CDR3 is built from 15 residues. Germline V gene sequence: CDR1 MNHEY, CDR2 SMNVEV (reference sequence). V dropped 3 bases and J dropped 6; count of bases not matched to a gene: 6. DNA for the CDR3: TGTGCCAGCAGTTTCCCGGGACAGGGATTCAATGAGCAGTTCTTC. As protein: CASSFPGQGFNEQFF.

V is TRBV7-9 and J is TRBJ1-1, with TRBD1 as a possible D gene (6 bases). Germline CDR1 SEHNR, CDR2 FQNEAQ (reference sequence). V was clipped by 5 bases and J by 5 bases, with 12 bases between them. The CDR3 has 13 residues. CDR3 in amino acids: CASSKQGPTEAFF. The CDR3 region has the DNA TGTGCCAGCAGCAAACAGGGTCCGACTGAAGCTTTCTTT.

This chain uses TRBV3-1 with TRBJ2-5; the match to TRBD2 covers 11 bases. V lost 1 base and J lost 4; bases outside the gene matches: 5. CDR1 is LGHDT, CDR2 YNNKEL, per germline (reference sequence). The CDR3 is 16 amino acids. CDR3 sequence reads: CASSQAGTSGRETQYF. The CDR3 coding sequence is TGTGCCAGCAGCCAAGCCGGGACTAGCGGTCGAGAGACCCAGTACTTC.

The chain recombines TRBV30 with TRBJ2-3; D unresolved. Germline-derived CDR1 and CDR2 are GTSNPN and SVGIG (reference sequence). The CDR3 contains 12 residues. The ends were cut back, 0 bases at V and 5 bases at J, with 6 bases in the middle. The CDR3 DNA sequence: TGTGCCTGGAGTGTAGGTCGAGATACGCAGTATTTT. Its protein is CAWSVGRDTQYF. The full variable domain, rest sourced from reference TRBV30 and TRBJ2-3, is SQTIHQWPATLVQPVGSPLSLECTVEGTSNPNLYWYRQAAGRGLQLLFYSVGIGQISSEVPQNLSASRPQDRQFILSSKKLLLSDSGFYLCAWSVGRDTQYFGPGTRLTVL.

The chain joins TRBV9 to TRBJ2-6, with 10 bases lining up with TRBD2. CDR1 and CDR2 (germline): SGDLS, YYNGEE. CDR3 length: 19 amino acids. V shed 2 bases and J 0 bases; nucleotides not matched to a gene: 8. The DNA for the CDR3 is TGTGCCAGCAGCGTCCACGCTAGCGGGAGCCGCTCTGGGGCCAACGTCCTGACTTTC. Translation: CASSVHASGSRSGANVLTF.

This clonotype was counted a few times. V and J are TRBV6-2 or TRBV6-3 and TRBJ1-2; D may be TRBD1 (6 bases). Germline loops: CDR1 MNHEY, CDR2 SVGEGT. The CDR3 is made up of 12 amino acids. Trimming pared 6 bases from V and 4 bases from J, leaving 9 bases between. The CDR3 protein is CASRWDTYGYTF. The CDR3 coding sequence is TGTGCCAGCAGGTGGGACACCTATGGCTACACCTTC.

This clonotype was found a few times. This chain connects TRBV29-1 to TRBJ2-1; no reliable D call. V was pared by 0 bases and J by 7 bases, with 7 bases between. This CDR3 has 12 residues. The V gene's germline CDR1 is SQVTM and CDR2 ANQGSEA. The chain's CDR3 is CSVEDRLNEQFF. The CDR3 nucleotides read TGCAGCGTTGAAGACCGACTGAATGAGCAGTTCTTC.

This clonotype was observed a few times. The rearrangement uses TRBV4-2 and TRBJ2-4; D perhaps matches TRBD2 (5 bases). V was pared by 1 base and J by 0 bases, with 13 bases between. Germline V gives CDR1 LGHNA, CDR2 YNFKEQ. CDR3 length equals 17 residues. The CDR3 reads CASSQAGREKAKNIQYF. The CDR3 DNA reads as TGTGCCAGCAGCCAAGCAGGTAGGGAGAAAGCCAAAAACATTCAGTACTTC.

A few counts support this clonotype. The chain joins TRBV12-3 or TRBV12-4 to TRBJ1-1; D possibly corresponds to TRBD1 (5 bases). The germline V and J ends were trimmed by 5 bases and 3 bases, with 13 bases remaining between them. The CDR3 has 14 amino acids. DNA of the CDR3: TGTGCCAGCAGTATCCAGGGAGGGTACACTGAAGCTTTCTTT. Translation gives CASSIQGGYTEAFF.

This chain connects TRBV29-1 to TRBJ1-1; D ambiguous. V lost 5 bases and J lost 1, with 11 bases in between. Germline CDR1 and CDR2: SQVTM and ANQGSEA. The CDR3 is 13 residues long. For the CDR3, the DNA is TGCAGCGTTCAAGTCAGTCCGAACACTGAAGCTTTCTTT. Translating gives CSVQVSPNTEAFF.

A few counts support this clonotype. The chain uses TRBV20-1 and TRBJ2-5; D remains unclear. The CDR3 is made up of 14 amino acids. Germline-derived CDR1 and CDR2 are DFQATT and SNEGSKA (reference sequence). V lost 5 bases, J lost 0 bases, and 13 bases lay in between. CDR3 region: CSARLLGNQETQYF. The CDR3 DNA sequence: TGCAGTGCTCGACTCCTGGGGAACCAAGAGACCCAGTACTTC.

This clonotype has a handful of counts. The chain recombines TRBV5-1 with TRBJ2-1; D is uncertain. This CDR3 spans 13 amino acids. CDR1 is SGHRS, CDR2 YFSETQ, per germline. V shed 9 bases and J shed 0 bases, with 10 bases lying between them. The CDR3 DNA reads as TGCGCCACCCGGGTAGACTCCTACAATGAGCAGTTCTTC. Residues: CATRVDSYNEQFF.

This chain joins TRBV11-2 and TRBJ2-1, with 14 positions matching TRBD2. After removal of 5 bases from V and 1 base from J, the junction contained 13 bases not matched to a gene. This CDR3 has 20 amino acids. Per the germline V gene, CDR1 is SGHAT and CDR2 is FQNNGV. CDR3 loop: CASSQGTSGGVTRSYNEQFF. Written as DNA, the CDR3 is TGTGCCAGCAGCCAAGGGACTAGCGGGGGAGTCACCCGGTCCTACAATGAGCAGTTCTTC.

The chain employs TRBV29-1 and TRBJ1-2; D remains unclear. The CDR3 is 12 amino acids. Germline CDR1 SQVTM, CDR2 ANQGSEA. V shed 7 bases and J shed 6 bases, with 15 bases lying between them. DNA for the CDR3: TGCAGCGGACGGAGAAATGGCGATGGCTACACCTTC. Its protein product is CSGRRNGDGYTF.

This clonotype was counted between two and nine times. The chain joins TRBV29-1 to TRBJ2-7; 12 bases map to TRBD2. The CDR3 is 17 residues long. The germline V gene has CDR1 SQVTM and CDR2 ANQGSEA. With 4 bases clipped from V and 0 bases from J, the junction kept 10 bases outside the gene matches. CDR3 region: CSVVFLAGGSSSYEQYF. The CDR3, as DNA: TGCAGCGTTGTGTTCCTAGCGGGAGGGTCGAGCTCCTACGAGCAGTACTTC.

This sequence joins TRBV21-1 and TRBJ2-7. TRBV21-1 is given as a pseudogene. This CDR3 contains 12 residues. The CDR3 loop reads CASSKGYYEQYF. DNA for the CDR3: TGTGCCAGCAGCAAAGGATACTACGAGCAGTACTTC.

To note about this clonotype: Given a much more abundant clone one base away, this may be a read error. Here the CDR3 reads CNVSGIGKSGYTF. CDR3 in DNA: TGCAACGTGTCCGGGATAGGGAAGAGTGGCTACACCTTC. This chain uses TRBV29-1 with TRBJ1-2; no clear D. The CDR3 has 13 amino acids. CDR1 SQVTM and CDR2 ANQGSEA come from the germline V gene. The full variable domain, completed using reference TRBV29-1 and TRBJ1-2, is SAVISQKPSRDICQRGTSLTIQCQVDSQVTMMFWYRQQPGQSLTLIATANQGSEATYESGFVIDKFPISRPNLTFSTLTVSNMSPEDSSIYLCNVSGIGKSGYTFGSGTRLTVV.

The chain combines TRBV7-3 with TRBJ2-3; D could derive from TRBD1 or TRBD2 (5 bases each). Germline CDR1 SGHTA, CDR2 FQGTGA. Trimming stripped 5 bases from V and 7 bases from J, with 7 bases between. The CDR3 length is 11 residues. The CDR3 DNA sequence: TGTGCCAGCAGCGAGGGACATACGCAGTATTTT. Translating it yields CASSEGHTQYF.

The chain combines TRBV20-1 with TRBJ2-1; possible D gene TRBD2, 6 bases. The DNA end lines up better with TRBJ2-7; the J call may be wrong. CDR3 length: 15 residues. Germline CDR1 is DFQATT and CDR2 is SNEGSKA (reference sequence). CDR3 amino acids: CSADRPGSSYNEQYF. The CDR3 coding sequence is TGCAGTGCGGATCGCCCCGGGAGCTCCTACAATGAGCAGTACTTC.

The chain has TRBV20-1 and TRBJ2-1, with D possibly being TRBD1 or TRBD2 (5 bases each). From germline, CDR1 is DFQATT and CDR2 SNEGSKA (reference sequence). This CDR3 region has 14 residues. V dropped 1 base and J dropped 0 bases, with 7 bases sitting between them. The CDR3 nucleotides are TGCAGTGCTAGAGGGGACCTCTCCTACAATGAGCAGTTCTTC. Translating it yields CSARGDLSYNEQFF.

The chain has TRBV12-3 or TRBV12-4 and TRBJ2-7; D remains ambiguous. The CDR3 runs to 12 residues. The V end was cut by 1 base, the J end by 10 bases, with 11 bases between. As DNA, the CDR3 is TGTGCCAGCAGTTTAGGGGTACTGGCCCAGTACTTC. It is translated as CASSLGVLAQYF.

V is TRBV28 and J is TRBJ2-1; D call uncertain. The CDR3 consists of 13 residues. Germline V gene data show CDR1 as MDHEN and CDR2 as SYDVKM. Deletions cut 5 bases from V and 3 bases from J, with 8 bases between. The CDR3 DNA follows: TGTGCCAGCAGTGTTGTCAACTACAATGAGCAGTTCTTC. Its translation is CASSVVNYNEQFF.

V gene TRBV20-1 combines with J gene TRBJ2-3; 11 bases align to TRBD2. This CDR3 region has 14 residues. The germline V gene has CDR1 DFQATT and CDR2 SNEGSKA (reference sequence). V gave up 2 bases and J gave up 4 bases; unmatched junction bases: 2. The CDR3 DNA reads TGCAGTGCTAGAATTAGCGGGAGGGCAGATACGCAGTATTTT. Translating it yields CSARISGRADTQYF.

V is TRBV20-1 and J is TRBJ1-4; D not certain. With 5 bases removed from V and 0 bases from J, the gap between germline ends came to 7 bases. Germline assignment: CDR1 DFQATT and CDR2 SNEGSKA (reference sequence). The CDR3 is 13 residues long. The CDR3 DNA sequence: TGCAGTGCTTTCGGGGCAACTAATGAAAAACTGTTTTTT. Translated, it gives CSAFGATNEKLFF.

The rearrangement uses TRBV12-3 or TRBV12-4 and TRBJ2-1, with a tentative D call TRBD2 (7 bases). CDR3 length: 16 residues. V was pared by 5 bases and J by 6 bases, with 20 bases between. CDR3 loop: CASSTQGRGGGNEQFF. CDR3 nucleotides: TGTGCCAGCAGTACCCAGGGTAGGGGGGGTGGCAATGAGCAGTTCTTC.

The V call is TRBV12-3 or TRBV12-4, the J call TRBJ1-5, with D unclear. CDR3 length: 13 amino acids. Trimming pared 2 bases from V and 5 bases from J, leaving 7 bases between. CDR3 bases: TGTGCCAGCAGTTTAATCCGTGATCAGCCCCAGCATTTT. Translation: CASSLIRDQPQHF.